This T cell receptor (beta chain) was recorded in a study of T-cell memory formation after mild COVID-19. Across the whole study: TCR clusters showed largely donor specificity. Study conclusions and caveats: Contracting clones from day 15 to 85 showed balanced CD4/CD8; later expanders favored CD4+. The pre-infection memory compartment contained some responding clones, suggesting cross-reactive memory joined.

Employing constant-segment primers, 5'RACE generated TCR alpha and TCR beta cDNA libraries bearing sample barcodes and UMIs. TCRdb re-called the 5' RACE reads through MiXCR, storing one row per CDR3 protein. The repertoire holds 85,000 to 130,000 distinct CDR3 sequences, with over 15% as singletons. The CDR3 has 12 amino acids. V was trimmed by 3 bases and J by 7 bases, leaving 7 bases between them. The germline V gene has CDR1 SGDLS and CDR2 YYNGEE. This clonotype was recorded a few times. The antigen remains unidentified. Input material: PBMCs or a T cell subset sorted from them (not recorded which). This sequence joins TRBV9 and TRBJ1-4, with D unresolved. The sequence was obtained from an adult woman who had mild COVID-19 (a few samples of this study predate the infection). Cell type and time point are not known. The CDR3 spells CASSEDGEKLFF. The DNA of the CDR3 is TGTGCCAGCAGCGAGGACGGTGAAAAACTGTTTTTT.